The source of this T cell receptor beta chain is a study of shared clonotypes between healthy human individuals. This table comes from immunoSEQ multiplex PCR, and its TCRdb copy is limited to in-frame clones, with some not included. The data contain millions of clones, around 90% of them singletons. A word on this clone: Antigen: not known.

The CDR3 extends over 13 amino acids. The V gene lost 1 base and the J gene lost 5 bases, with 9 bases spanning the gap. Germline values: CDR1 SGHTA, CDR2 FQGNSA. Study outcomes and limitations: When naive CD4 clonotypes were compared across a few donors, approximately 5% were shared.

The TCR comes from a man between 18 and 35 years old in good health. The chain carries TRBV7-2 and TRBJ2-7; D is perhaps TRBD1 (6 bases). The sample consisted of naive CD4+ T cells sorted from blood. Subset of the sample: CD45RA+ positively selected. The CDR3 is CASSLGGLHEQYF. CDR3 coding DNA: TGTGCCAGCAGCTTAGGGGGGCTCCACGAGCAGTACTTC.